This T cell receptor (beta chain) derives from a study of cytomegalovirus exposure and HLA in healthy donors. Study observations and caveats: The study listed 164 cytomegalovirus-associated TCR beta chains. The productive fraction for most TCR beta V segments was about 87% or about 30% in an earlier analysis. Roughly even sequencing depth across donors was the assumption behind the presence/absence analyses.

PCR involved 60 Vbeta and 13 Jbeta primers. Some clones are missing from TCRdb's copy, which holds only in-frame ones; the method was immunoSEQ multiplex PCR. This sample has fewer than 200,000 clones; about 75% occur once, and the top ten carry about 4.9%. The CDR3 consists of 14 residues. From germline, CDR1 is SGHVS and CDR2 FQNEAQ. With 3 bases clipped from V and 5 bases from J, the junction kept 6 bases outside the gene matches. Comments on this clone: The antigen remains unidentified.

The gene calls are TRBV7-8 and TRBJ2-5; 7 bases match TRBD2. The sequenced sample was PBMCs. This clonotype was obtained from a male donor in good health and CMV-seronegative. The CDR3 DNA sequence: TGTGCCAGCAGCTTTCGCAGGGAGGGGGAGACCCAGTACTTC. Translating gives CASSFRREGETQYF.